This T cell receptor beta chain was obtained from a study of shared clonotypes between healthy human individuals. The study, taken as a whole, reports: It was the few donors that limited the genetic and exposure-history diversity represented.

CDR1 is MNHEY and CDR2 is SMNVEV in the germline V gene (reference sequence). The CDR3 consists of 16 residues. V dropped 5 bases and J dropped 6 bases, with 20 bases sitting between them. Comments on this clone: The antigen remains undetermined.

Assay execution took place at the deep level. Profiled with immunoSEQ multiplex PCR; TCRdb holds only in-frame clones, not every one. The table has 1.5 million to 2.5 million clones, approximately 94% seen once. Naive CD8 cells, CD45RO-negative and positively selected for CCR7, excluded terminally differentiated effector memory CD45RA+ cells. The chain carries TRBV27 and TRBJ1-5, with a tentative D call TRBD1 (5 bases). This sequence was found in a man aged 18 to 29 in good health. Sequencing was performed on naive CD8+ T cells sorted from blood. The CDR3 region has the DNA TGTGCCAGCAGTCCACACCCGACAGATCGGAGTCAGCCCCAGCATTTT. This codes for CASSPHPTDRSQPQHF.